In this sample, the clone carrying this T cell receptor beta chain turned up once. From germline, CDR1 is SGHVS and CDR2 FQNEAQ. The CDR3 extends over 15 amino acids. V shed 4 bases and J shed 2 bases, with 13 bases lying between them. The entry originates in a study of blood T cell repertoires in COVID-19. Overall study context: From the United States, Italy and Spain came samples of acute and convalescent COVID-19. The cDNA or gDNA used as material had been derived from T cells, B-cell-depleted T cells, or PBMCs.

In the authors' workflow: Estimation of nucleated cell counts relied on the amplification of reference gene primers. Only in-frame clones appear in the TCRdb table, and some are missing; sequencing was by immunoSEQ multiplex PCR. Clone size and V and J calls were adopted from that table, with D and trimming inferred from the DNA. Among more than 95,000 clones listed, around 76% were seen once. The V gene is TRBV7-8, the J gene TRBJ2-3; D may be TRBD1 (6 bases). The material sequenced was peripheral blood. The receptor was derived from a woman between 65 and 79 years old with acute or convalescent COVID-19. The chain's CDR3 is CASSSGQTDTDTQYF. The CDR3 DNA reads TGTGCCAGCAGCTCCGGACAGACAGACACAGATACGCAGTATTTT. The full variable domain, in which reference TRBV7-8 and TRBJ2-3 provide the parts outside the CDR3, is GAGVSQSPRYKVAKRGQDVALRCDPISGHVSLFWYQQALGQGPEFLTYFQNEAQLDKSGLPSDRFFAERPEGSVSTLKIQRTQQEDSAVYLCASSSGQTDTDTQYFGPGTRLTVL.